The rows below give T cell receptor beta chains drawn from one sample of a study of shared clonotypes between healthy human individuals. TCRdb's table, derived via immunoSEQ multiplex PCR, lists solely in-frame clones and lacks some. The data show roughly 2.2 million clones, about 90% seen once. The sequenced sample was naive CD4+ T cells from PBMCs. Receptors were obtained from a man younger than 35 in good health. Some clones in this sample may be carry-over from other donors' samples. Both conserved end residues are trimmed from each CDR3. Clone size, where shown, is once, few, many, or a class for clones that have expanded.

v_call,clone_size,cdr3_aa
TRBV5-1,.,ASSFHRQGDQAF
TRBV7-3,few,ASSQGPNQPQH
TRBV7-8,.,ASSLAAPSSYNEQF
TRBV6-6,once,AIHPPGENYGYT
TRBV6-5,.,ASSYRFGGRSNEQY
TRBV6-4,once,ASSREIGNTEAF
TRBV11-3,once,ASAPGAYTDTQY
TRBV2,.,ASSVEAPQPQH
TRBV5-1,.,ASSPGTENTEAF
TRBV5-1,.,ASSPGQASSYEQY
TRBV5-1,.,ASSFMLRDSSYEQY
TRBV28,.,ASSSSGTTNEKLF
TRBV5-1,once,ASSLSGYSFEQY
TRBV28,.,ASSFTGVGTDTQY
TRBV15,.,ATSPDRANTGELF
TRBV2,once,ASSKIRVDRVGEKLF
TRBV29-1,.,SVGTPPNTEAF
TRBV29-1,.,SVEASGQGETQY
TRBV5-1,.,ASSLESPTYEQY
TRBV21-1,.,VVDVGLDSGYEQY
TRBV7-3,.,ASSLTGTTYEQY
TRBV7-9,.,ASSFDRGYGQPQH
TRBV5-3,.,ARSYGGRVDNEQF
TRBV6-4,.,ASSDSGTGLFEQF